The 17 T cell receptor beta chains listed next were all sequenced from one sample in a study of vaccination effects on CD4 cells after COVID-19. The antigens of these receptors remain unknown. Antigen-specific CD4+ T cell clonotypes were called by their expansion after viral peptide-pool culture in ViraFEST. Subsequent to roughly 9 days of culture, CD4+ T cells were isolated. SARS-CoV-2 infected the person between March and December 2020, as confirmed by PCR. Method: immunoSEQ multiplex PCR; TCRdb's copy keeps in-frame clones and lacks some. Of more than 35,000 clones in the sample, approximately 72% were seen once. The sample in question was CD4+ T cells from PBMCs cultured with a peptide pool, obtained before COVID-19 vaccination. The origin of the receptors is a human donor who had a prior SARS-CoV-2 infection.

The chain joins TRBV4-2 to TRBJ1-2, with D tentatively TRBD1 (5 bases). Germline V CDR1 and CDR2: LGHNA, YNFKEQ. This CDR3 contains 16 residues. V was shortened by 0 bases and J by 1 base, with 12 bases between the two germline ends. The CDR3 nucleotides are TGTGCCAGCAGCCAAGATGGGGCGTGGGATAACTATGGCTACACCTTC. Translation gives CASSQDGAWDNYGYTF.

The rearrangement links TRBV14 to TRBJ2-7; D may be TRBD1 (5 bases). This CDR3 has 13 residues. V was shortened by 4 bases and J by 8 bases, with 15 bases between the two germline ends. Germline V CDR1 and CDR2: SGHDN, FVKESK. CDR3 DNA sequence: TGTGCCAGCAGCCCAGAAGGGGCAAGAAAGCAGTACTTC. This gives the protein CASSPEGARKQYF.

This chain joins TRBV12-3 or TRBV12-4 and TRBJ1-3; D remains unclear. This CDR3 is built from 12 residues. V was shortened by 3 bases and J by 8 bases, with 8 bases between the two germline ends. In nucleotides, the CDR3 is TGTGCCAGCAGTTTTACCCGTTACACCATATATTTT. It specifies CASSFTRYTIYF.

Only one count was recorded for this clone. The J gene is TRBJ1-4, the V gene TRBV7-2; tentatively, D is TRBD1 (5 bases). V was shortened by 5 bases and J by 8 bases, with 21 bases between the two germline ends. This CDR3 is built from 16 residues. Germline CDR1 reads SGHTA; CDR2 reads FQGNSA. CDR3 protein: CASSHRRGGEKEKLFF. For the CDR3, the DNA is TGTGCCAGCAGCCACAGGCGGGGGGGGGAGAAGGAAAAACTGTTTTTT.

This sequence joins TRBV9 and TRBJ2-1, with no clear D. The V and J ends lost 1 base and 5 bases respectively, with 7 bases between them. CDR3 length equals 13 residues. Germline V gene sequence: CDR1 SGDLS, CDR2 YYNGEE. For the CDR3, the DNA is TGTGCCAGCAGCGTATCCCCAAACAATGAGCAGTTCTTC. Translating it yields CASSVSPNNEQFF.

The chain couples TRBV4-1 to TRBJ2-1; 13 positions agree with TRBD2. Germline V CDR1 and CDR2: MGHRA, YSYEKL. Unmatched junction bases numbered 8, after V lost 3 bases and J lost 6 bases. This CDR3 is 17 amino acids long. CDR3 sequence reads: CASSQGLTSGGLNEQFF. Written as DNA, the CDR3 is TGCGCCAGCAGCCAGGGATTGACTAGCGGGGGGCTCAATGAGCAGTTCTTC.

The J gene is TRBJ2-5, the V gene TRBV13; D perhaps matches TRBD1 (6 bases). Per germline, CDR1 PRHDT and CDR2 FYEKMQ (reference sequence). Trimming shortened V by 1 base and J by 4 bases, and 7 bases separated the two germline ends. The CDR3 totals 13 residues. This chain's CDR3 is CASSLEGGETQYF. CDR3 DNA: TGTGCCAGCAGCTTAGAAGGGGGAGAGACCCAGTACTTC.

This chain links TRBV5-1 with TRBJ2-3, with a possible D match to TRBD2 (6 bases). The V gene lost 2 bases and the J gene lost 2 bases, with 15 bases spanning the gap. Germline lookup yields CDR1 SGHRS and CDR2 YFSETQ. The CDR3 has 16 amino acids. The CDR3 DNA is TGCGCCAGCAGCTTTCAGCCGGGACTTAACACAGATACGCAGTATTTT. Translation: CASSFQPGLNTDTQYF.

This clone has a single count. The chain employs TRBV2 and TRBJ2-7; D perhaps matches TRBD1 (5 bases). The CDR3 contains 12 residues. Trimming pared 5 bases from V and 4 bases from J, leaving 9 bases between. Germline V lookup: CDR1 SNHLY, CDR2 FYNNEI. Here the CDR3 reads CASSSTGYEQYF. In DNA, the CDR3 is TGTGCCAGCAGTAGCACAGGTTACGAGCAGTACTTC.

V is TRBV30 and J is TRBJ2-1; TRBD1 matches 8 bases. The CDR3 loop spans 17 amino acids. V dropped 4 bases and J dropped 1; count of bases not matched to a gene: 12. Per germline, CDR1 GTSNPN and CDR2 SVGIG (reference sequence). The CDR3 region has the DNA TGTGCCTGGAACAGGGGGAGAACCCCTGGGTCCTACAATGAGCAGTTCTTC. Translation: CAWNRGRTPGSYNEQFF.

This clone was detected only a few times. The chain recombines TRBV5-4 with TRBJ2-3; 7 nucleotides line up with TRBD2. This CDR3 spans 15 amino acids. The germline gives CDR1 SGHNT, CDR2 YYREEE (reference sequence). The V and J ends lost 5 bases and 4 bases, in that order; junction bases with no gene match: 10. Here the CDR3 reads CASRAGLGEADTQYF. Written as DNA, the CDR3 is TGTGCCAGCAGGGCAGGACTAGGGGAAGCAGATACGCAGTATTTT.

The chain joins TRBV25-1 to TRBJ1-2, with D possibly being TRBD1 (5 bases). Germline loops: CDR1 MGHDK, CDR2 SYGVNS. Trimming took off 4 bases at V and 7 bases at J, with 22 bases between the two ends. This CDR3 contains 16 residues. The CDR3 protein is CASSGIGTSAASGYTF. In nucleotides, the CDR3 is TGTGCCAGCAGTGGGATAGGGACTTCCGCGGCGAGTGGCTACACCTTC.

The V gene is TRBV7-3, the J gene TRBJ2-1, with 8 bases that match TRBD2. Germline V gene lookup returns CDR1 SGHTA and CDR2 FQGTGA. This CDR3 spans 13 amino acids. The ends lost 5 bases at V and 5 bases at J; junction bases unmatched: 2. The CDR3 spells CASSAGGHNEQFF. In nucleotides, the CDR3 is TGTGCCAGCAGCGCGGGGGGCCACAATGAGCAGTTCTTC.

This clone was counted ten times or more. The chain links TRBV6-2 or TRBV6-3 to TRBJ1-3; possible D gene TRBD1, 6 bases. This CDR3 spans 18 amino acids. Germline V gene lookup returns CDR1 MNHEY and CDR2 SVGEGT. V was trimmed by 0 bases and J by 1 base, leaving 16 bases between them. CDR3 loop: CASSYSRRGQKSGNTIYF. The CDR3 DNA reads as TGTGCCAGCAGTTACTCTCGGAGAGGACAGAAATCTGGAAACACCATATATTTT.

CDR3 nucleotides: TGTGCCAGCAGCTCTGTAGGCGGCCAAAACAATGAGCAGTTCTTC. Residues: CASSSVGGQNNEQFF. The chain combines TRBV28 with TRBJ2-1; D call uncertain. The CDR3 covers 15 residues. V lost 6 bases, J lost 5 bases, and 17 bases lay in between. Germline values: CDR1 MDHEN, CDR2 SYDVKM.

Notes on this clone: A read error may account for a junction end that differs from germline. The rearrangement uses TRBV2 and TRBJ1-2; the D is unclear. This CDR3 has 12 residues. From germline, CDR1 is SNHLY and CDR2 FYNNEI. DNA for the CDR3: TGTGCCAGCAGTGAAGACTTAGCGGGCTCCACCTTC. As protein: CASSEDLAGSTF.

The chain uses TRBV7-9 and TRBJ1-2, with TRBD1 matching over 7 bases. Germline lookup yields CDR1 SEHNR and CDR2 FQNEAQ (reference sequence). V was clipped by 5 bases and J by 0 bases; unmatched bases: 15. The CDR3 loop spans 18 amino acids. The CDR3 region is CASSNLGTEKDTNYGYTF. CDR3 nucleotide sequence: TGTGCCAGCAGCAACCTCGGGACAGAGAAGGACACTAACTATGGCTACACCTTC. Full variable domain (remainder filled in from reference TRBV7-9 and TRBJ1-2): DTGVSQNPRHKITKRGQNVTFRCDPISEHNRLYWYRQTLGQGPEFLTYFQNEAQLEKSRLLSDRFSAERPKGSFSTLEIQRTEQGDSAMYLCASSNLGTEKDTNYGYTFGSGTRLTVV.